The rows below give T cell receptor beta chains drawn from one sample of a study of T cells after posttransplantation cyclophosphamide. Only in-frame clones appear in the TCRdb table, and some are missing; sequencing was by immunoSEQ multiplex PCR. The sample includes about 37,000 clones, none of them occurring once. The material sequenced was PBMCs. All receptors derive from a young man in good health and a related stem cell transplant donor. CDR3s leave out the opening cysteine and the closing phenylalanine or tryptophan. D genes are given only for firm matches.

NA | 11 | TRBJ2-5 | TRBV12-3/TRBV12-4 | ASSVTGQETQY
NA | 13 | TRBJ2-1 | TRBV24-1 | ATSDFNQGVNEQF
TRBD2 | 16 | TRBJ2-3 | TRBV4-2 | ASSQRIGLAGPTDTQY
NA | 13 | TRBJ2-1 | TRBV6-4 | ASSETSEGGNEQF
TRBD1 | 11 | TRBJ2-7 | TRBV2 | ASRGQGRREQY
NA | 19 | TRBJ1-3 | TRBV7-8 | ASSSNRGLSFPKSSGNTIY
NA | 10 | TRBJ1-2 | TRBV29-1 | SGGQPDYGYT
TRBD2 | 14 | TRBJ2-3 | TRBV15 | ATSSFERGAADTQY
TRBD2 | 13 | TRBJ2-7 | TRBV27 | ASSLSSGGTYEQY
TRBD2 | 14 | TRBJ2-3 | TRBV6-4 | ASSDSASGGGDTQY
TRBD1 | 10 | TRBJ2-7 | TRBV29-1 | SVGTVQGEQY
TRBD2 | 17 | TRBJ2-2 | TRBV13 | ASSLGNSGGLSNTGELF
TRBD1 | 14 | TRBJ2-7 | TRBV5-1 | ASSFKDRAKPYEQY
NA | 10 | TRBJ1-4 | TRBV28 | ASSSKETKRF
NA | 19 | TRBJ2-2 | TRBV4-1 | ASRPPFRLTGIPEGTGELF
TRBD2 | 12 | TRBJ2-7 | TRBV10-3 | AISPGRGAYEQY
NA | 13 | TRBJ2-5 | TRBV11-2 | ASSPGEGVGETQY
NA | 12 | TRBJ2-7 | TRBV12-3/TRBV12-4 | ASSSAGWSYEQY
NA | 12 | TRBJ1-5 | TRBV19 | ASSILTSNQPQH
NA | 11 | TRBJ2-6 | TRBV6-5 | ASSRTVTNVLT
TRBD1 | 12 | TRBJ2-2 | TRBV6-1 | ATPGRGWDGELF
TRBD1 | 12 | TRBJ2-2 | TRBV7-2 | ASSPTGVTGELF
TRBD1 | 15 | TRBJ2-2 | TRBV7-9 | ASSQTHGTGDTGELF
NA | 10 | TRBJ1-3 | TRBV7-9 | ASSLSTNTIY
TRBD2 | 12 | TRBJ2-7 | TRBV7-9 | ASSLTSGTYEQY
TRBD1 | 12 | TRBJ2-7 | TRBV19 | ASTPGQIGYEQY
NA | 13 | TRBJ2-1 | TRBV29-1 | SGKAQGENYNEQF
NA | 13 | TRBJ2-5 | TRBV9 | ASSPQGGFRETQY
TRBD1 | 15 | TRBJ1-3 | TRBV14 | ASSRLEGADSGNTIY
NA | 12 | TRBJ2-5 | TRBV12-5 | ASGSGGIGETQY
TRBD1 | 19 | TRBJ2-6 | TRBV19 | ASNLRDRGTISPSGANVLT
TRBD1 | 11 | TRBJ1-2 | TRBV6-1 | ASRQGINYGYT
TRBD1 | 12 | TRBJ2-5 | TRBV11-2 | ASSTHRGRETQY